This entry describes one T cell receptor beta chain. Repertoires were generated with immunoSEQ multiplex PCR, while TCRdb's copy carries only in-frame clones and drops some. The table shows 200,000 to 300,000 clones, with 87% occurring only once. This sample is drawn from a study of Ad26.COV2.S vaccination and SARS-CoV-2 variants. At the level of the study: It was the COV1001 Ad26.COV2.S trial arm that included the donor.

V shed 4 bases and J shed 0 bases, with 13 bases lying between them. CDR1 MGHRA and CDR2 YSYEKL come from the germline V gene. The CDR3 sequence is 16 residues long. Sample treatment: over 15 received Ad26.COV2.S at low or high dose, single or two shots; about 5 received placebo; per-sample allocation not given. The samples date from day 63 after the first vaccine or placebo injection. The vaccine antigen was prefusion-stabilized Wuhan SARS-CoV-2 spike. The genes are TRBV4-1 and TRBJ2-1; D gene uncertain. This receptor was identified in a person aged 18-65 years who received the Ad26.COV2.S COVID-19 vaccine or a placebo. Sequencing was performed on peripheral blood, taken in a trial of Ad26.COV2.S vaccine versus placebo. The CDR3 region is CASSPIRPSSYNEQFF. CDR3 nucleotides: TGCGCCAGCAGCCCCATACGTCCTAGCTCCTACAATGAGCAGTTCTTC.